This is a list of T cell receptor beta chains from one sample in a study of cytomegalovirus exposure and HLA in healthy donors. Clones were sequenced by immunoSEQ multiplex PCR, and TCRdb holds only the in-frame ones, with some missing. The sample has about 160,000 clones, approximately 78% seen once. Material: PBMCs. These receptors came from a woman in her forties in good health and CMV-seronegative. Both conserved end residues are part of each CDR3. The D gene is left open where the match is weak. The listing skips clone size in some rows; elsewhere it reads once, few, many or a size class.

.,.,TRBV28,TRBJ1-1,CASSPRVGRGTEAFF,TGTGCCAGCAGTCCCCGGGTTGGGAGGGGAACTGAAGCTTTCTTT
.,TRBD1,TRBV5-1,TRBJ1-1,CASSLLSGGPTEAFF,TGCGCCAGCAGCTTGTTATCAGGGGGCCCGACTGAAGCTTTCTTT
.,TRBD1,TRBV5-6,TRBJ1-6,CASSPLYGQGNSPLHF,TGTGCCAGCAGCCCACTGTACGGACAGGGAAATTCACCCCTCCACTTT
.,TRBD1,TRBV4-1,TRBJ2-1,CASSQARDSSYNEQFF,TGCGCCAGCAGCCAAGCGAGGGACAGCTCCTACAATGAGCAGTTCTTC
.,.,TRBV25-1,TRBJ1-1,CASSAYAGIMNTEAFF,TGTGCCAGCAGTGCCTATGCAGGTATCATGAACACTGAAGCTTTCTTT
once,.,TRBV2,TRBJ2-7,CATRAASSYEQYF,TGTGCCACGAGAGCGGCCAGCTCCTACGAGCAGTACTTC
.,TRBD2,TRBV7-7,TRBJ2-3,CASSLRLSGATPDTDTQYF,TGTGCCAGCAGCTTAAGGTTGAGCGGGGCGACACCCGACACAGATACGCAGTATTTT
.,TRBD1,TRBV27,TRBJ1-2,CASSPIRQGVENYGYTF,TGTGCCAGCAGTCCAATACGGCAGGGGGTGGAAAACTATGGCTACACCTTC
.,.,TRBV5-1,TRBJ2-1,CASSPPGIARGHEQFF,TGCGCCAGCAGCCCCCCAGGGATAGCCCGTGGTCATGAGCAGTTCTTC
.,TRBD1,TRBV2,TRBJ1-4,CASRGWDRRRQLFF,TGTGCCAGCAGGGGTTGGGACAGGCGTAGGCAACTGTTTTTT
few,.,TRBV2,TRBJ1-4,CASILTRGEKLFF,TGTGCCAGCATTTTGACAAGGGGAGAAAAACTGTTTTTT
.,.,TRBV27,TRBJ2-3,CASRFLWTGRSTDTQYF,.
.,.,TRBV5-6,TRBJ2-5,CASSLRGIGETQYF,TGTGCCAGCAGCTTGCGGGGTATCGGGGAGACCCAGTACTTC
once,.,TRBV19,TRBJ1-2,CASSPRQKGYGYTF,TGTGCCAGTAGTCCTCGACAGAAAGGTTATGGCTACACCTTC
.,.,TRBV5-1,TRBJ2-5,CASSPSGDGEQYF,TGCGCCAGCAGCCCTTCCGGGGATGGAGAGCAGTACTTC
.,.,TRBV15,TRBJ2-2,CATSSSRLGTGELFF,TGTGCCACCAGCAGTTCAAGACTAGGCACCGGGGAGCTGTTTTTT
.,TRBD1,TRBV6-5,TRBJ1-2,CASSYLGQGVRGYTF,TGTGCCAGCAGTTACTTAGGACAGGGAGTTCGGGGCTACACCTTC
once,.,TRBV6-1,TRBJ1-2,CASSEDGTNDGYTF,TGTGCCAGCAGTGAAGACGGGACAAACGATGGCTACACCTTC
.,.,TRBV12-2,TRBJ2-1,CASRPRGEQFF,TGTGCAAGTCGTCCTAGGGGTGAGCAGTTCTTC
few,.,TRBV25-1,TRBJ2-3,CASSLLTSTDTQYF,TGTGCCAGCAGCTTATTAACTAGCACAGATACGCAGTATTTT
.,.,TRBV5-1,TRBJ2-7,CASSSGDGAYEQYF,TGCGCCAGCAGCTCTGGAGACGGCGCCTACGAGCAGTACTTC
.,TRBD1,TRBV28,TRBJ1-6,CASSERTGSSYNSPLHF,TGTGCCAGCAGTGAGAGGACAGGCAGCTCCTATAATTCACCCCTCCACTTT
.,.,TRBV5-6,TRBJ2-7,CASRSLLDHEQYF,TGTGCCAGCAGGTCTCTACTAGATCACGAGCAGTACTTC
few,TRBD2,TRBV9,TRBJ2-7,CASSTAGGPREQYF,TGTGCCAGCAGTACAGCGGGGGGGCCAAGGGAGCAGTACTTC
.,TRBD1,TRBV2,TRBJ2-2,CASNPGQGRGAGELFF,TGTGCCAGCAATCCGGGACAGGGGCGGGGGGCCGGGGAGCTGTTTTTT
.,TRBD2,TRBV6-1,TRBJ2-7,CASTAGGSSYEQYF,TGTGCCTCTACGGCGGGGGGAAGCTCCTACGAGCAGTACTTC